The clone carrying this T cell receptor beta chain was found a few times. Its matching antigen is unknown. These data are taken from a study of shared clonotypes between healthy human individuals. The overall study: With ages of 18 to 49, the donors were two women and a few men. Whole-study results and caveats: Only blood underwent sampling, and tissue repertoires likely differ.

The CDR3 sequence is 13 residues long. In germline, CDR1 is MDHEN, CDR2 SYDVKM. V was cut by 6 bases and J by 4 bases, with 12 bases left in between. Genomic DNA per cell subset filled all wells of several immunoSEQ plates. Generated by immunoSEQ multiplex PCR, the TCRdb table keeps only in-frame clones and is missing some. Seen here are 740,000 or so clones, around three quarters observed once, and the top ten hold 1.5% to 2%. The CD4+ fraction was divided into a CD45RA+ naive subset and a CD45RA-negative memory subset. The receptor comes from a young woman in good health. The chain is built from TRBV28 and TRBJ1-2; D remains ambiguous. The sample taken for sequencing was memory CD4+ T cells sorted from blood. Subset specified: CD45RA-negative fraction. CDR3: CASSTGVGYGYTF. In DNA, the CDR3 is TGTGCCAGCAGCACCGGGGTAGGCTATGGCTACACCTTC.